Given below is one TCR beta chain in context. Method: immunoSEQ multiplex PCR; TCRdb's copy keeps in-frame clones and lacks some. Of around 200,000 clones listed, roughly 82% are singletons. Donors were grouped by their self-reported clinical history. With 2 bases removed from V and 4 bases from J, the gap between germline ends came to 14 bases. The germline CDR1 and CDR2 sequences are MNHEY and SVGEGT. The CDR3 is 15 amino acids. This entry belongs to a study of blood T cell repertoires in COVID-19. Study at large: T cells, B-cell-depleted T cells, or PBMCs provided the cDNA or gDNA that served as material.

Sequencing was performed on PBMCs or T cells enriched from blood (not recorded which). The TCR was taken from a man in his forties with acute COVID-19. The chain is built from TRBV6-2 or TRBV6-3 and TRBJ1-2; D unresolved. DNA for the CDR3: TGTGCCAGCAGTTACCCAAAACTGGGGAGCTATGGCTACACCTTC. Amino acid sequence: CASSYPKLGSYGYTF.